The text below deals with one T cell receptor beta chain. The specificity of this receptor is unknown. The junction and the germline gene differ at one end; a read error may be behind it. Genomic DNA was used as template for profiling of TCR beta VDJ combinations and CDR3 sequences. An Illumina HiSeq 2000 was the platform used for TCR repertoire sequencing. Under the source paper's analysis protocol: TRBV/TRBJ rearrangement plots, CDR3 size and DJ length profiles, and Simpson's diversity index were used to evaluate the repertoires. The immunodominant clone was defined as the most abundant DNA sequence in deep sequencing data. CDR3 amino acid sequences were screened for sharing across subjects and compared with published repertoires and the VDJdb database. The public reads were reprocessed in TCRdb via fastp at Q25 and MiXCR, keeping in-frame beta chains. Rows with one shared CDR3 protein collapse into an entry with the most common genes and DNA. These V and J calls originate from TCRdb's pipeline instead of the authors' own analysis. The sample records roughly 300,000 distinct CDR3 sequences, 56% of which are singletons. The top ten clones comprise around 7.6% of the sample.

The CDR3 spans 14 residues, from the cysteine through the phenylalanine. Only CDR3 DNA is held: 42 bases, read in frame from base 1. Taken from the germline V gene (reference sequence), the CDR1 and CDR2 loops are SSHAT and FNYEAQ. The data were obtained in a study of CD8+CD57+ T cells in acquired aplastic anemia (dated by TCRdb to the late 2010s). Looking at the study overall: A mean of about 3.2 ug of DNA, ranging from 0.2 to 27.4 ug, was extracted from sorted CD4+ and CD8+ cells. Results and caveats for the whole study, not just this receptor: CD8+ Simpson's diversity did not differ significantly between patients and healthy controls (P=0.060). Roughly 29 CD8+ CDR3 sequences were found to be shared between patients and controls, but these sequences appeared to be highly expressed in patients and within the immunodominant clones of the patients.

TCR repertoires of sorted CD4+ and CD8+ blood T cells from severe aplastic anemia patients and healthy subjects were deep-sequenced in the study. Ficoll-Paque density gradient centrifugation was used to isolate peripheral blood mononuclear cells. Before DNA was extracted, CD4+ and CD8+ T cells were sorted using either FACS or magnetic beads. The chain is encoded by TRBV7-7 joined to TRBJ1-6; TRBD1 is possibly the D segment (5 matching bases). Sequenced: sorted CD4+, CD8+, or CD8+CD57+ T cells (not recorded which) from PBMCs. The receptor's source is a human donor with severe aplastic anemia or a healthy control (not recorded which). For the CDR3, the sequence is CASSLDGTTSPLHF. The nucleotide sequence is given as TGTGCTAGCAGCTTAGACGGGACCACCTCACCCCTCCACTTT.